This T cell receptor beta chain was profiled in a study of post-analysis software for immune sequencing data. Study outcomes and limitations: Controls had lower frequencies than patients of 4 or 5 TRBV segments, which included TRBV5-6, TRBV5-1 and TRBV20-1.

Unique molecular identifiers were built into the TCR beta cDNA libraries. Each CDR3 protein is one row after TCRdb ran MiXCR on the PCR reads. The table shows about 160,000 distinct CDR3 sequences, with 36% occurring only once. The CDR3 covers 13 residues. J was trimmed by 6 bases and V by 5 bases; bases with no gene match: 6. As for this clonotype: The antigen is undetermined.

The chain couples TRBV12-3 or TRBV12-4 to TRBJ2-5; 7 positions agree with TRBD1. This TCR was recovered from a girl between 10 and 17 years old with multiple sclerosis. The starting material was blood, obtained after autologous hematopoietic stem cell transplantation. The CDR3 reads CASSPTGLQTQYF. The CDR3 bases are TGTGCCAGCAGTCCGACAGGGTTGCAGACCCAGTACTTC.